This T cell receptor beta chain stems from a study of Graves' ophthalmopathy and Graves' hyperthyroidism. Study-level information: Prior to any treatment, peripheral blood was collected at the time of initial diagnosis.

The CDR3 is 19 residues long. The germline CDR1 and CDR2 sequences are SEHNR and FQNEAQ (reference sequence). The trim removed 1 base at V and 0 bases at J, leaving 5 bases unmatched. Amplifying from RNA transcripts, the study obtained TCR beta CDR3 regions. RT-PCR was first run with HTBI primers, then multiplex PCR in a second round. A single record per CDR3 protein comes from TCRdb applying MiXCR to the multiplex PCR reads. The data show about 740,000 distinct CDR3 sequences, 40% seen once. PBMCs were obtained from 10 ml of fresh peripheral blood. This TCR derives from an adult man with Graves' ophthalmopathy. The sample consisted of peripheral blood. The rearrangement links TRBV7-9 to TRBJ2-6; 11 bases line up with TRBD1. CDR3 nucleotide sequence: TGTGCCAGCAGCTTAGGGACAGGGGGCCGTAGCTCTGGGGCCAACGTCCTGACTTTC. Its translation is CASSLGTGGRSSGANVLTF.